Presented here are 27 T cell receptor beta chains from one specimen sequenced in a study of blood T cell repertoires in COVID-19. TCRdb's copy holds only in-frame clones and misses some; the assay was immunoSEQ multiplex PCR. The data show about 52,000 clones, roughly 86% seen once. The specimen sequenced was peripheral blood. These receptors were obtained from an elderly man with active or convalescent COVID-19.

This chain joins TRBV19 and TRBJ2-3; no clear D. The CDR3 has 13 residues. Germline V CDR1 and CDR2: LNHDA, SQIVND (reference sequence). With 3 bases removed from V and 4 bases from J, the gap between germline ends came to 8 bases. For the CDR3, the DNA is TGTGCCAGTAGTATGCGGCTCCCAGATACGCAGTATTTT. Encoded protein: CASSMRLPDTQYF. Looking up the rest from reference TRBV19 and TRBJ2-3 gives the full variable domain: DGGITQSPKYLFRKEGQNVTLSCEQNLNHDAMYWYRQDPGQGLRLIYYSQIVNDFQKGDIAEGYSVSREKKESFPLTVTSAQKNPTAFYLCASSMRLPDTQYFGPGTRLTVL.

The chain uses TRBV6-6 and TRBJ2-4, with a tentative D call TRBD2 (5 bases). Trimming shortened V by 1 base and J by 3 bases, and 13 bases separated the two germline ends. The CDR3 sequence is 16 residues long. Germline V lookup: CDR1 MNHNY, CDR2 SVGAGI (reference sequence). CDR3 bases: TGTGCCAGCAGTTACTTCGGGGTGGTGGGCAAAAACATTCAGTACTTC. The encoded protein is CASSYFGVVGKNIQYF.

This clone was seen only a few times. The chain links TRBV19 to TRBJ1-5; D is uncertain. There are 13 residues in the CDR3. The ends were cut back, 2 bases at V and 5 bases at J, with 7 bases in the middle. The V gene's germline CDR1 is LNHDA and CDR2 SQIVND (reference sequence). The CDR3 spells CASSILRDQPQHF. CDR3 coding DNA: TGTGCCAGTAGTATATTGAGGGATCAGCCCCAGCATTTT.

This chain links TRBV6-5 with TRBJ2-7; the match to TRBD2 covers 11 bases. Germline V lookup: CDR1 MNHEY, CDR2 SVGAGI. The CDR3 is 14 amino acids. Unmatched junction bases numbered 14, after V lost 10 bases and J lost 9 bases. The DNA of the CDR3 is TGTGCCACCCAACTCCCCGGGACTAGCGGCCGGCAGTACTTC. Translated, it gives CATQLPGTSGRQYF.

The chain couples TRBV19 to TRBJ1-1; D possibly corresponds to TRBD1 (5 bases). Germline values: CDR1 LNHDA, CDR2 SQIVND (reference sequence). The CDR3 has 15 amino acids. V was shortened by 5 bases and J by 8 bases, with 21 bases between the two germline ends. Here the CDR3 DNA reads TGTGCCAGTAGTGCCATAGCAGCCATATCAGGGGAAGCTTTCTTT. This translates into CASSAIAAISGEAFF.

V is TRBV10-3 and J is TRBJ1-1; TRBD1 matches at 11 bases. Germline V lookup: CDR1 ENHRY, CDR2 SYGVKD. CDR3 length: 14 amino acids. V dropped 4 bases and J dropped 4; count of bases not matched to a gene: 2. CDR3 nucleotides: TGTGCCATCAGTGCGGGACAGGGGGGCACTGAAGCTTTCTTT. Protein: CAISAGQGGTEAFF.

In its sample, this clone was seen once. Here the CDR3 DNA reads TGTGCCAGCACCGGGGGGGCTTCTCCAAAGCAGTACTTC. Its translation is CASTGGASPKQYF. This chain connects TRBV2 to TRBJ2-7; 8 bases line up with TRBD2. The CDR3 has 13 residues. J gave up 8 bases and V 7 bases, and 10 bases lay outside the gene matches. Germline CDR1 reads SNHLY; CDR2 reads FYNNEI.

The chain links TRBV6-1 to TRBJ2-5; weak D call: TRBD1 (6 bases). Germline lookup yields CDR1 MNHNS and CDR2 SASEGT. V lost 0 bases, J lost 3 bases, and 11 bases lay in between. The CDR3 consists of 15 residues. CDR3 coding DNA: TGTGCCAGCAGTGAAGCGTCGGCAGGGGAAGAGACCCAGTACTTC. It encodes CASSEASAGEETQYF.

A single count supports this clone. This sequence joins TRBV21-1 and TRBJ2-5; the tabulated D call, TRBD1, remains unverified against the DNA. TRBV21-1 is termed a pseudogene. The CDR3 is 15 amino acids. The CDR3 reads CASSNRDRDQETQYF. The CDR3 DNA follows: TGTGCCAGCAGCAACAGGGACAGGGACCAAGAGACCCAGTACTTC.

The chain links TRBV27 to TRBJ1-1, with 8 positions matching TRBD1. The CDR3 runs to 16 residues. V shed 7 bases, J shed 1 base, and the junction held 11 bases outside the gene matches. Germline loops: CDR1 MNHEY, CDR2 SMNVEV (reference sequence). The CDR3 sequence is CASIDRGGGKNTEAFF. The CDR3 DNA is TGTGCCAGCATCGACAGGGGCGGGGGTAAGAACACTGAAGCTTTCTTT.

The chain is built from TRBV28 and TRBJ2-7; D is perhaps TRBD2 (6 bases). This CDR3 spans 16 amino acids. V was pared by 3 bases and J by 0 bases, with 15 bases between. CDR1 and CDR2 (germline): MDHEN, SYDVKM. The CDR3 region has the DNA TGTGCCAGCAGTTTCCAGTGGGGAGGTACCTCCTACGAGCAGTACTTC. Encoded protein: CASSFQWGGTSYEQYF.

V and J are TRBV25-1 and TRBJ1-5, with TRBD1 matching 7 bases. The ends lost 10 bases at V and 1 base at J; junction bases unmatched: 7. The CDR3 totals 14 residues. Germline V CDR1 and CDR2: MGHDK, SYGVNS. The CDR3 is CATKGQSSNQPQHF. The CDR3 nucleotides are TGTGCCACGAAGGGACAGTCAAGCAATCAGCCCCAGCATTTT.

This rearrangement joins TRBV5-1 to TRBJ1-4; 8 bases map to TRBD1. The V gene's germline CDR1 is SGHRS and CDR2 YFSETQ. The CDR3 loop spans 15 amino acids. The junction had 9 bases not matched to a gene; V was cut back by 4 bases and J by 7 bases. This CDR3 reads CASSARTGRSEKLFF. CDR3 nucleotide sequence: TGCGCCAGCAGCGCAAGGACAGGGCGGAGTGAAAAACTGTTTTTT.

The V and J genes are TRBV5-1 and TRBJ2-2, with D unresolved. The CDR3 has 15 amino acids. With 1 base removed from V and 4 bases from J, the gap between germline ends came to 11 bases. Germline V gene data show CDR1 as SGHRS and CDR2 as YFSETQ. This chain's CDR3 is CASSLSSTFTGELFF. The DNA of the CDR3 is TGCGCCAGCAGCTTGTCAAGCACCTTCACCGGGGAGCTGTTTTTT.

The chain combines TRBV9 with TRBJ1-2, with 8 positions matching TRBD1. Germline CDR1 SGDLS, CDR2 YYNGEE. The V and J ends lost 0 bases and 0 bases, in that order; junction bases with no gene match: 4. This CDR3 has 16 residues. The CDR3 is CASSVGPGGSNYGYTF. Here the CDR3 DNA reads TGTGCCAGCAGCGTAGGCCCAGGGGGCTCTAACTATGGCTACACCTTC.

This clone was seen a handful of times. The V and J genes are TRBV3-1 (or the pseudogene TRBV3-2) and TRBJ2-3; D is possibly TRBD2 (7 bases). Germline V gene sequence: CDR1 LGHDT, CDR2 YNNKEL (reference sequence). This CDR3 is 18 amino acids long. Deletions cut 4 bases from V and 2 bases from J, with 22 bases between. The CDR3 bases are TGTGCCAGCAGCCCCCCCCTGGGGGGGGGCCGTTCCACAGATACGCAGTATTTT. Translation gives CASSPPLGGGRSTDTQYF.

The chain uses TRBV10-2 and TRBJ1-3; no reliable D call. The V and J ends lost 9 bases and 0 bases respectively, with 9 bases between them. This CDR3 has 13 residues. Germline V lookup: CDR1 WSHSY, CDR2 SAAADI. CDR3 loop: CASVGISGNTIYF. The DNA for the CDR3 is TGCGCCAGTGTCGGGATCTCTGGAAACACCATATATTTT.

The sample holds a few counts of this clone. The chain employs TRBV30 and TRBJ1-2, with TRBD1 matching 7 bases. Trimming removed 0 bases from V and 8 bases from J; junction bases left unmatched: 9. Germline V gives CDR1 GTSNPN, CDR2 SVGIG (reference sequence). The CDR3 is 14 amino acids. As DNA, the CDR3 is TGTGCCTGGAGTGTACTGAGGGGGCCGAGAGGCTACACCTTC. Its protein is CAWSVLRGPRGYTF.

The chain uses TRBV28 and TRBJ1-2; 8 nucleotides align to TRBD1. CDR1 MDHEN and CDR2 SYDVKM come from the germline V gene. V lost 9 bases and J lost 8; bases outside the gene matches: 11. CDR3 length equals 13 residues. The CDR3: CARTPGGVGGYTF. The CDR3 DNA follows: TGTGCCAGGACCCCAGGGGGCGTTGGGGGCTACACCTTC.

The V call is TRBV7-3, the J call TRBJ1-2, with no clear D. The CDR3 is 13 residues long. Trimming removed 5 bases from V and 6 bases from J, with 13 bases in between. Germline V gene data show CDR1 as SGHTA and CDR2 as FQGTGA. In DNA, the CDR3 is TGTGCCAGCAGCGCCGCGCAGGCCAATGGCTACACCTTC. Translation gives CASSAAQANGYTF.

The chain uses TRBV9 and TRBJ2-3; TRBD1 matches at 7 bases. This CDR3 region has 14 residues. Germline V gene data show CDR1 as SGDLS and CDR2 as YYNGEE. V was pared by 2 bases and J by 6 bases, with 6 bases of the junction left unmatched. The CDR3 sequence: CASSVFPTGDTQYF. CDR3 DNA: TGTGCCAGCAGCGTTTTTCCGACAGGGGATACGCAGTATTTT.

The chain combines TRBV21-1 with TRBJ1-5; the table calls TRBD1, which could not be checked here. TRBV21-1 is reported as a pseudogene. The CDR3 runs 17 residues. The CDR3 DNA sequence: TGTGCCAGCAGCGCCTGTCCCGGGACAGGTAGCAATCAGCCCCAGCATTTT. Protein: CASSACPGTGSNQPQHF.

The chain recombines TRBV6-5 with TRBJ1-6, with 7 bases that match TRBD1. The CDR3 is 15 amino acids. Germline loops: CDR1 MNHEY, CDR2 SVGAGI. The J segment lost 7 bases and the V segment lost 6 bases, leaving 9 bases of the junction unmatched. This chain's CDR3 is CASSIRDSYNSPLHF. CDR3 sequence (DNA): TGTGCCAGCAGCATCCGGGACAGCTACAATTCACCCCTCCACTTT.

This chain joins TRBV19 and TRBJ2-1; TRBD1 aligns across 8 bases. V gave up 8 bases and J gave up 2 bases; unmatched junction bases: 2. CDR1 is LNHDA and CDR2 is SQIVND in the germline V gene (reference sequence). The CDR3 is 13 amino acids. CDR3 loop: CASGQGPYNEQFF. DNA of the CDR3: TGTGCCAGTGGACAGGGCCCCTACAATGAGCAGTTCTTC.

The rearrangement links TRBV7-8 to TRBJ1-2; D remains unclear. This CDR3 has 13 residues. The germline CDR1 and CDR2 sequences are SGHVS and FQNEAQ. V was trimmed by 5 bases and J by 5 bases, leaving 12 bases between them. The CDR3 DNA reads TGTGCCAGCAGCCTAGATCTGACATATGGCTACACCTTC. This sequence encodes CASSLDLTYGYTF.

The CDR3 sequence: CASSLDGLSTDTQYF. CDR3 sequence (DNA): TGCGCCAGCAGCTTGGACGGACTTTCCACAGATACGCAGTATTTT. This chain connects TRBV5-1 to TRBJ2-3; D possibly corresponds to TRBD2 (5 bases). V was clipped by 0 bases and J by 2 bases, with 10 bases between them. Germline lookup yields CDR1 SGHRS and CDR2 YFSETQ. The CDR3 consists of 15 residues.

The J gene is TRBJ2-7, the V gene TRBV12-3 or TRBV12-4; possible D gene TRBD2, 6 bases. This CDR3 has 11 amino acids. Trimming cost V 5 bases and J 12 bases, with 14 bases left between them. The CDR3 is CASSLGVRGYF. The CDR3 DNA reads TGTGCCAGCAGTCTGGGGGTGCGGGGGTACTTC.